Listed here is a single T cell receptor (beta chain). This entry is derived from a study of blood T cell repertoires in COVID-19. Study background: Some COVID-19 samples were acute and others convalescent; all came from the United States, Italy and Spain. From T cells, B-cell-depleted T cells, or PBMCs came the material, which was cDNA or gDNA.

Original analysis: Estimation of nucleated cell counts was performed using reference gene primer amplification. Assay: immunoSEQ multiplex PCR; the TCRdb copy retains only in-frame clones and omits some. V and J calls and clone size are as listed in that table; D and trimming were resolved from the DNA. The table lists 200,000 to 250,000 clones, 82% of them singletons. Germline lookup yields CDR1 SGHNT and CDR2 YENEEA. CDR3 length equals 16 residues. The V and J ends lost 1 base and 0 bases respectively, with 11 bases between them. Sequencing was done on a sample of peripheral blood. The origin of this receptor is a woman older than 75 with acute or convalescent COVID-19. The rearrangement joins TRBV11-3 to TRBJ2-3, with D possibly matching TRBD2 (5 bases). CDR3: CASSLVGVWSTDTQYF. The CDR3 region has the DNA TGTGCCAGCAGCTTAGTCGGGGTCTGGAGCACAGATACGCAGTATTTT. Filled out from reference TRBV11-3 and TRBJ2-3, the complete variable domain reads EAGVVQSPRYKIIEKKQPVAFWCNPISGHNTLYWYLQNLGQGPELLIRYENEEAVDDSQLPKDRFSAERLKGVDSTLKIQPAELGDSAVYLCASSLVGVWSTDTQYFGPGTRLTVL.